This TCR beta chain was retrieved from a study of T cells in Graves' hyperthyroidism and ophthalmopathy. General study points: Separating ophthalmopathy from stable hyperthyroidism was achieved by a 13 V-J model.

Comment on this clonotype: Its antigen is undetermined.

A 10 ml volume of fresh peripheral blood provided the PBMCs. There were TCR beta CDR3 regions amplified from RNA transcripts. The HTBI primer set was used in a first-round RT-PCR of the TCR CDR3. TCRdb re-called the multiplex PCR reads through MiXCR, storing one row per CDR3 protein. The table has a few hundred thousand distinct CDR3 sequences, 14% to 15% seen once. This CDR3 contains 16 residues. The V gene's germline CDR1 is LNHDA and CDR2 SQIVND (reference sequence). Trimming removed 5 bases from V and 4 bases from J; junction bases left unmatched: 10. The V gene is TRBV19, the J gene TRBJ2-1, with TRBD1 matching over 8 bases. The sequenced sample consisted of blood. The sequence came from a woman younger than 45 with Graves' hyperthyroidism. The CDR3 DNA sequence: TGTGCCAGTAGTGCTTTCCTTCAGGGGGCGTACAATGAGCAGTTCTTC. The encoded protein is CASSAFLQGAYNEQFF.